This TCR beta chain was retrieved from a study of neoadjuvant nivolumab and ipilimumab in lung cancer. TCRdb's table, derived via immunoSEQ multiplex PCR, lists solely in-frame clones and lacks some. The data show over 25,000 clones, with about 80% seen just once and around a sixth held by the top ten. Notes on the study in general: Pretherapy blood TCR richness correlated positively with resected tumor richness.

Notes on this clone: Its antigen remains unknown.

The V gene's germline CDR1 is LGHNA and CDR2 YSLEER. The CDR3 loop spans 16 amino acids. Trimming took off 5 bases at V and 4 bases at J, with 21 bases between the two ends. This clonotype was sampled from an adult with non-small cell lung cancer. Material: tumor tissue, obtained after neoadjuvant nivolumab, alone or with ipilimumab, at or shortly before surgery. The chain has TRBV4-3 and TRBJ2-7; maybe TRBD2 (7 bases). The CDR3 reads CASSSGASGGAYEQYF. CDR3 sequence (DNA): TGCGCCAGCAGCTCAGGGGCTAGCGGCGGTGCATACGAGCAGTACTTC.